This TCR beta chain was sequenced during a study of blood T cells in healthy people across ages. Per the germline V gene, CDR1 is MNHEY and CDR2 is SMNVEV (reference sequence). V dropped 0 bases and J dropped 0 bases, with 15 bases sitting between them. There are 19 residues in the CDR3. With respect to this clonotype: What it binds is not known.

Peripheral blood, approximately 10 milliliters per donor, was collected. Then a second PCR, running roughly 7 to 11 cycles, was carried out with a sample-barcoded 5' primer and a J-beta primer mix. TCRdb ran MiXCR on the 5' RACE reads and lists one entry per CDR3 protein. The sample yields some 710,000 distinct CDR3 sequences, about 46% seen once. Whole-study results and caveats: Both higher diversity and more naive CD4+ cells marked long-lived donors when set against aged donors.

Sequences were obtained from blood. The sequence derives from a man aged 80 or over in good health. The rearrangement links TRBV27 to TRBJ2-6; D is tentatively TRBD1 or TRBD2 (5 bases each). The CDR3 is CASSLSPGRQSSGANVLTF. As DNA, the CDR3 is TGTGCCAGCAGTTTATCCCCGGGACGGCAAAGCTCTGGGGCCAACGTCCTGACTTTC.